The clone carrying this T cell receptor (beta chain) was detected ten times or more. This entry comes from a study of beta chain features in type 1 diabetes. Overall study: Patients did not differ from healthy donors in age, gender or cell yield. All samples together contributed approximately 100 million sorted cells for examination.

V was trimmed by 3 bases and J by 2 bases, leaving 8 bases between them. This CDR3 is 13 amino acids long. Germline CDR1 and CDR2: KGHSH and LQKENI. cDNA synthesis used the whole RNA isolate, giving expressed TCRB sequences. Method: immunoSEQ multiplex PCR; TCRdb's copy keeps in-frame clones and lacks some. This table holds 130,000 to 150,000 clones, 8.5% to 12% found once. Input material: naive CD4+ T cells from blood. The receptor comes from a man between 18 and 29 years old in good health. The V and J genes are TRBV18 and TRBJ2-7; D is perhaps TRBD2 (5 bases). CDR3 protein: CASSPRATYEQYF. In nucleotides, the CDR3 is TGTGCCAGCTCACCGCGGGCTACCTACGAGCAGTACTTC.